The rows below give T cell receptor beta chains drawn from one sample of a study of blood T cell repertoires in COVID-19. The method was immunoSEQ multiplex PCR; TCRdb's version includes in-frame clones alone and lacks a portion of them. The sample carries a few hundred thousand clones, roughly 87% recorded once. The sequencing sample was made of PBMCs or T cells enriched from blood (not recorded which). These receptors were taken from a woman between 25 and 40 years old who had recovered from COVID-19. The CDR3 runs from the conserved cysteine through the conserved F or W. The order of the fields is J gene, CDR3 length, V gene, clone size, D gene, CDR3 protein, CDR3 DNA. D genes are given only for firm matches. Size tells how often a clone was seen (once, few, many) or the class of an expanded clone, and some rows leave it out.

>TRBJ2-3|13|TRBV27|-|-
CASRGGGTDTQYF
TGTGCCAGCAGGGGCGGGGGCACAGATACGCAGTATTTT
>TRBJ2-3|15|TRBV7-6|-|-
CASNVQGRATDTQYF
TGTGCCAGCAATGTTCAGGGAAGAGCCACAGATACGCAGTATTTT
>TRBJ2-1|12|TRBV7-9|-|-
CASSLGGREQFF
TGTGCCAGCAGCTTAGGGGGCCGGGAGCAGTTCTTC
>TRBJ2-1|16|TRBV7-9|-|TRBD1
CASSTGQRGPRGEQFF
TGTGCCAGCAGCACTGGGCAGAGGGGGCCACGGGGTGAGCAGTTCTTC
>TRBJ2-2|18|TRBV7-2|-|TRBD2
CASSTSGAGLAGTGELFF
TGTGCCAGCAGCACCTCGGGGGCCGGACTAGCTGGCACCGGGGAGCTGTTTTTT
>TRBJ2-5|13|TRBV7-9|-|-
CASSSEPLETQYF
TGTGCCAGCAGCTCAGAACCCCTCGAGACCCAGTACTTC
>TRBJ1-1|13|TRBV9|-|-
CASSVEGFGEAFF
TGTGCCAGCAGCGTAGAGGGGTTCGGTGAAGCTTTCTTT
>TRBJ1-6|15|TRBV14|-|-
CASSQDGNARRALHF
TGTGCCAGCAGCCAAGATGGTAACGCCAGGAGGGCCCTCCACTTT
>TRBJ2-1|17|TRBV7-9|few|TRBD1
CASSAPGTGVTYNEQFF
TGTGCCAGCAGCGCCCCCGGGACAGGGGTTACCTACAATGAGCAGTTCTTC
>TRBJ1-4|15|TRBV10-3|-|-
CAISERGKSNEKLFF
TGTGCCATCAGTGAGCGCGGGAAGTCGAATGAAAAACTGTTTTTT
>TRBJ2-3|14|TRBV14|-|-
CASSPVRSADTQYF
TGTGCCAGCAGCCCGGTGAGGTCGGCAGATACGCAGTATTTT
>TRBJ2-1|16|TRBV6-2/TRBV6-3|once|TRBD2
CASSSLLAGGRDEQFF
TGTGCCAGCAGTTCTCTACTAGCGGGGGGGAGGGATGAGCAGTTCTTC
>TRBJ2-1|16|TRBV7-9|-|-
CASSLVSGAPHNEQFF
TGTGCCAGCAGCTTAGTGTCAGGGGCCCCCCACAATGAGCAGTTCTTC
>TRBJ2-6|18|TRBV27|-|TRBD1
CASSLSGQVGSGANVLTF
TGTGCCAGCAGTTTATCGGGACAGGTGGGCTCTGGGGCCAACGTCCTGACTTTC
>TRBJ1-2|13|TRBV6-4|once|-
CASSYGVNYGYTF
TGTGCCAGCAGTTACGGGGTTAACTATGGCTACACCTTC
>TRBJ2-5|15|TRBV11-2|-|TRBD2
CASSPGTSGQETQYF
TGTGCCAGCAGCCCAGGGACTAGCGGACAAGAGACCCAGTACTTC
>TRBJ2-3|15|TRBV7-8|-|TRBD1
CASSQQGAGTDTQYF
TGTGCCAGCAGCCAACAGGGGGCGGGCACAGATACGCAGTATTTT
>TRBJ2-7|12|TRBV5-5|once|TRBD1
CASSRDSYEQYF
TGTGCCAGCAGCCGGGACAGCTACGAGCAGTACTTC